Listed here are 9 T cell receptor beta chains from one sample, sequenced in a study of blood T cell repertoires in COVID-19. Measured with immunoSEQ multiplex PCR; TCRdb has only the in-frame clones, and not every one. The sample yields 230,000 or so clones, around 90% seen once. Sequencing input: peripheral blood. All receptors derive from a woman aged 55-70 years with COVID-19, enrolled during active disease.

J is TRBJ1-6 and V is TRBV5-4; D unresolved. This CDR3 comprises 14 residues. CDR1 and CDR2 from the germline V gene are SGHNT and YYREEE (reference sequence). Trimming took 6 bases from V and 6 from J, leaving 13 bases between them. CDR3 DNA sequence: TGTGCCAGCACCGAGGGAGGGTTTAATTCACCCCTCCACTTT. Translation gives CASTEGGFNSPLHF. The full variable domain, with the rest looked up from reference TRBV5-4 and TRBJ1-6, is ETGVTQSPTHLIKTRGQQVTLRCSSQSGHNTVSWYQQALGQGPQFIFQYYREEENGRGNFPPRFSGLQFPNYSSELNVNALELDDSALYLCASTEGGFNSPLHFGNGTRLTVT.

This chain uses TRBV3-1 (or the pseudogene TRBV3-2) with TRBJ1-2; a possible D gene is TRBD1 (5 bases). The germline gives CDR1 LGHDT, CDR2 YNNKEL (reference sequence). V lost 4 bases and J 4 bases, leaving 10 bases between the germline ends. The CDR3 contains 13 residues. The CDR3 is CASSPTGGYGYTF. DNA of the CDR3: TGTGCCAGCAGCCCAACGGGGGGCTATGGCTACACCTTC.

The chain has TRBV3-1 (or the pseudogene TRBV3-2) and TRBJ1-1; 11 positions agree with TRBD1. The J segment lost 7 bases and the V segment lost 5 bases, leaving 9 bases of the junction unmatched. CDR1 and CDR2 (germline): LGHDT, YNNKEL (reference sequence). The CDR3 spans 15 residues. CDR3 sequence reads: CASSAWTGGAVEAFF. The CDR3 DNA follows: TGTGCCAGCAGCGCCTGGACAGGGGGCGCGGTTGAAGCTTTCTTT.

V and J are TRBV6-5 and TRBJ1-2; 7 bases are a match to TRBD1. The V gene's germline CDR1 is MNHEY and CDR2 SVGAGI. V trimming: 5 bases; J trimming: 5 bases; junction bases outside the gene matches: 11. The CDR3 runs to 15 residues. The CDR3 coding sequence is TGTGCCAGCAGTACCCCCGGCAGGGGGTCTTATGGCTACACCTTC. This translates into CASSTPGRGSYGYTF.

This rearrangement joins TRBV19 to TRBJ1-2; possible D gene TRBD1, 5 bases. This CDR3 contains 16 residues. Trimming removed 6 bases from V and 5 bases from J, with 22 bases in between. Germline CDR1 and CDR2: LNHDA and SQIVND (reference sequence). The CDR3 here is CASRRNYQGIGYGYTF. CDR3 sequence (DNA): TGTGCCAGTAGGAGAAACTACCAGGGCATAGGATATGGCTACACCTTC.

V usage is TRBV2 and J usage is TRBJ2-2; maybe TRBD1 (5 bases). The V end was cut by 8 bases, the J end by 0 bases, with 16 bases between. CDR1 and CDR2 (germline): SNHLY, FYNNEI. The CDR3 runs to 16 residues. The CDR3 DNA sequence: TGTGCCAGCGGGGCCTTTGGGGCTTCGAACACCGGGGAGCTGTTTTTT. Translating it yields CASGAFGASNTGELFF.

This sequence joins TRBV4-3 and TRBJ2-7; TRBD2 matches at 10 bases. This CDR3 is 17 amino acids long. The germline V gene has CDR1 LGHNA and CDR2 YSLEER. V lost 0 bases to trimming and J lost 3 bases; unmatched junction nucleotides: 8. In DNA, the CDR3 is TGCGCCAGCAGCCAAGATGTATCTAGCGGGGGCCTCTACGAGCAGTACTTC. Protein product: CASSQDVSSGGLYEQYF.

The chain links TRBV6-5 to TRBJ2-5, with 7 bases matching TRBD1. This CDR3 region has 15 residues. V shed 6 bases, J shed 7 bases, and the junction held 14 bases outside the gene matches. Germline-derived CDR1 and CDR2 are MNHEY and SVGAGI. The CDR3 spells CASRPTWDSQGTQYF. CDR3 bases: TGTGCCAGCAGGCCGACGTGGGACAGCCAGGGGACCCAGTACTTC.

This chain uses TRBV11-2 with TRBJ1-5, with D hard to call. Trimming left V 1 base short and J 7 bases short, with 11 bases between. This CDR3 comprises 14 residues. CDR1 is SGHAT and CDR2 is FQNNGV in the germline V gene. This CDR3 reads CASSLGVTQQPQHF. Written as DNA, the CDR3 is TGTGCCAGCAGCTTAGGGGTGACACAACAGCCCCAGCATTTT.